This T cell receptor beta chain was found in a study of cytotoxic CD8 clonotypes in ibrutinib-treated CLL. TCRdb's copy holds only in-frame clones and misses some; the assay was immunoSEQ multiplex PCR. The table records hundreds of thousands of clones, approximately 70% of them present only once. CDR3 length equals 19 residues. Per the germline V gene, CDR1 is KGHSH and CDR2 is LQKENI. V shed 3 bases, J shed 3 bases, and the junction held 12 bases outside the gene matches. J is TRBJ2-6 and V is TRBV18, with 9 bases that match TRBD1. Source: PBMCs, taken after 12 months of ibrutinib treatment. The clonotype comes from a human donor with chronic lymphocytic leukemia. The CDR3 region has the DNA TGTGCCAGCTCACCGACCGGGACAGGGTCCTTTGGTGGGGCCAACGTCCTGACTTTC. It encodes CASSPTGTGSFGGANVLTF.